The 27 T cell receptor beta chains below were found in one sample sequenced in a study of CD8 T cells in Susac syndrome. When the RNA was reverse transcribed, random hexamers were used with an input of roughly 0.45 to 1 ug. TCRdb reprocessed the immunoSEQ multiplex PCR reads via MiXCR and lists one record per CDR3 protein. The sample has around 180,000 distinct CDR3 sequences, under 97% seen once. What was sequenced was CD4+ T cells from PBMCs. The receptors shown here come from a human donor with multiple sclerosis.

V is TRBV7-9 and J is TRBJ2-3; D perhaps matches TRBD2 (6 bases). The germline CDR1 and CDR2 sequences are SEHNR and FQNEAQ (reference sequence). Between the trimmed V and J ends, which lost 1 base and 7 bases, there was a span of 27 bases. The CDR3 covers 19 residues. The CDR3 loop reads CASSLGGLRSAGSAHTQYF. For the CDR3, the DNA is TGTGCCAGCAGCTTAGGAGGTCTGAGGTCGGCGGGAAGTGCGCATACGCAGTATTTT.

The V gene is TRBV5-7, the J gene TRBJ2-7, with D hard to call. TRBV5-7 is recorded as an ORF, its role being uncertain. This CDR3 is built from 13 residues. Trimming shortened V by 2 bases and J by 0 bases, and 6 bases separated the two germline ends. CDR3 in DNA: TGTGCCAGCAGCTTTGCTAGCTCCTACGAGCAGTACTTC. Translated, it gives CASSFASSYEQYF.

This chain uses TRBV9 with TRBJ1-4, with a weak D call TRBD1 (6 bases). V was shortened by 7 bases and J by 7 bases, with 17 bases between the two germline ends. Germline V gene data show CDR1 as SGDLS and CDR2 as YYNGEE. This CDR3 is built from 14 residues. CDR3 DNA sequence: TGTGCCAGCGCAAGGGGCAGGGGCGGTGAAAAACTGTTTTTT. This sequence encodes CASARGRGGEKLFF.

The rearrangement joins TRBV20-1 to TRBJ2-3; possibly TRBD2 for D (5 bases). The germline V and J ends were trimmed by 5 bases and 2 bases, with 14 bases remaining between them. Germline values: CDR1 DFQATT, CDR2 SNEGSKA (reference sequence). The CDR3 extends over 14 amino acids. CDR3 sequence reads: CSAGRGLATDTQYF. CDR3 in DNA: TGCAGTGCTGGCCGTGGGCTAGCCACAGATACGCAGTATTTT.

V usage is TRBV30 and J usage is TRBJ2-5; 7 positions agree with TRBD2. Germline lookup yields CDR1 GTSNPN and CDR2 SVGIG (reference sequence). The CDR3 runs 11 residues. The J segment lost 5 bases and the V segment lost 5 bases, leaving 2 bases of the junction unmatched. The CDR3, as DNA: TGTGCCTGGGGACTAGGGGAGACCCAGTACTTC. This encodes CAWGLGETQYF.

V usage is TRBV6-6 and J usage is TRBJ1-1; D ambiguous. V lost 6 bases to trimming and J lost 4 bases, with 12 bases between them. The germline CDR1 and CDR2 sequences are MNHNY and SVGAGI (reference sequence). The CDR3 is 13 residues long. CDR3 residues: CASRTTLITEAFF. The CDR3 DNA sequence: TGTGCCAGCAGAACGACCTTAATCACTGAAGCTTTCTTT.

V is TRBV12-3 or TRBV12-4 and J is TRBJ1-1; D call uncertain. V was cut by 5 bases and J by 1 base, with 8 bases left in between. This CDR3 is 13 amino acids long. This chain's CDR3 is CASSPDPNTEAFF. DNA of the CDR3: TGTGCCAGCAGTCCAGACCCGAACACTGAAGCTTTCTTT.

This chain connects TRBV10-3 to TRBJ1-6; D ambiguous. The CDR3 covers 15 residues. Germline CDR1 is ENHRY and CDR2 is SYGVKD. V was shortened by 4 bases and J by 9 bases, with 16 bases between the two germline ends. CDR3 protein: CAISVSREGISPLHF. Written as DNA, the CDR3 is TGTGCCATCAGTGTCTCCCGTGAGGGAATTTCACCCCTCCACTTT.

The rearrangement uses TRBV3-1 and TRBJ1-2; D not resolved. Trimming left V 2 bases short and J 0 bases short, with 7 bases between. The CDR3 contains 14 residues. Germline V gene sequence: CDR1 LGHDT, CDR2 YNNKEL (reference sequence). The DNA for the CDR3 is TGTGCCAGCAGCCAACAAGAAGCTAACTATGGCTACACCTTC. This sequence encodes CASSQQEANYGYTF. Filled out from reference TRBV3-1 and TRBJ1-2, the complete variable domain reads DTAVSQTPKYLVTQMGNDKSIKCEQNLGHDTMYWYKQDSKKFLKIMFSYNNKELIINETVPNRFSPKSPDKAHLNLHINSLELGDSAVYFCASSQQEANYGYTFGSGTRLTVV.

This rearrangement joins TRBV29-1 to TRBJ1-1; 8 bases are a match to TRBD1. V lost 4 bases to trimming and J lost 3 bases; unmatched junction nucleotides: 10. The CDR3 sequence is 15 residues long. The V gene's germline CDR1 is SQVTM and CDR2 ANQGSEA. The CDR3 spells CSVAGPGGLDTEAFF. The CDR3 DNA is TGCAGCGTTGCCGGGCCAGGGGGCTTGGACACTGAAGCTTTCTTT. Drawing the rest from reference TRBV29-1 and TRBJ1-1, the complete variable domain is SAVISQKPSRDICQRGTSLTIQCQVDSQVTMMFWYRQQPGQSLTLIATANQGSEATYESGFVIDKFPISRPNLTFSTLTVSNMSPEDSSIYLCSVAGPGGLDTEAFFGQGTRLTVV.

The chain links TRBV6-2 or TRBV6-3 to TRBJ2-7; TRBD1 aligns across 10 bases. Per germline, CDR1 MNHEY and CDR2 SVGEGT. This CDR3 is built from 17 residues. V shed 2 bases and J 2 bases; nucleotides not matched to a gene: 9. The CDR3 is CASSYGPWDRGAYEQYF. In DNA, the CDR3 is TGTGCCAGCAGTTACGGCCCATGGGACAGGGGTGCCTACGAGCAGTACTTC.

CDR3 bases: TGTGCCAGCAGTTCCCGGACTAGCGGGGGGCTGGTGACCCAGTACTTC. Residues: CASSSRTSGGLVTQYF. The chain carries TRBV12-3 or TRBV12-4 and TRBJ2-5; 14 bases agree with TRBD2. Losses at the gene ends were 4 bases for V and 7 bases for J; bases not matched to a gene: 8. The CDR3 has 16 residues.

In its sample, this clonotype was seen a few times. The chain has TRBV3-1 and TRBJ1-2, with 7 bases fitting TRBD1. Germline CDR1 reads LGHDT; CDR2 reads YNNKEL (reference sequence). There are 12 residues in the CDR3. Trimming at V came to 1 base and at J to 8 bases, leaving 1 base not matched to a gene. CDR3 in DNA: TGTGCCAGCAGCCAAGGACAGGGAGGCTACACCTTC. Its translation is CASSQGQGGYTF.

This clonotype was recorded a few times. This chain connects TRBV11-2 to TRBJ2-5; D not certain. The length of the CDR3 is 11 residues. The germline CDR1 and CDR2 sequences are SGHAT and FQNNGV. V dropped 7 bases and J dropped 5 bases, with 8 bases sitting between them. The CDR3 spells CASTLGETQYF. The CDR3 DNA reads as TGTGCCAGCACCCTTGGGGAGACCCAGTACTTC.

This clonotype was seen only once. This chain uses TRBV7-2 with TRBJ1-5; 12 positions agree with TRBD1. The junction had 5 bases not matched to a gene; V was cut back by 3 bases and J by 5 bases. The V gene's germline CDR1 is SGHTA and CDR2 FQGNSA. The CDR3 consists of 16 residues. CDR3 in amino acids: CASSFRGTGGYQPQHF. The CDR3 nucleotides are TGTGCCAGCAGCTTCAGAGGGACAGGGGGCTATCAGCCCCAGCATTTT.

DNA for the CDR3: TGCAGTGCTAGAGATCTAGGGGCCCGACAAGAGACCCAGTACTTC. It translates to CSARDLGARQETQYF. The rearrangement joins TRBV20-1 to TRBJ2-5; TRBD1 might be the D (5 bases). This CDR3 region has 15 residues. The V gene's germline CDR1 is DFQATT and CDR2 SNEGSKA (reference sequence). V was clipped by 0 bases and J by 2 bases, with 13 bases between them.

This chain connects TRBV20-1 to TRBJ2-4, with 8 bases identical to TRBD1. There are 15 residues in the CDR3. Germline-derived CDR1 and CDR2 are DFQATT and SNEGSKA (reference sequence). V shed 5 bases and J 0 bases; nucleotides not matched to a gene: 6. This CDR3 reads CSARQGPLAKNIQYF. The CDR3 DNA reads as TGCAGTGCTCGACAGGGGCCACTAGCCAAAAACATTCAGTACTTC.

CDR3 amino acids: CSATGGRGNTDTQYF. The CDR3 coding sequence is TGCAGTGCAACAGGAGGGCGGGGGAACACAGATACGCAGTATTTT. The chain recombines TRBV20-1 with TRBJ2-3, with 7 bases lining up with TRBD2. Germline loops: CDR1 DFQATT, CDR2 SNEGSKA (reference sequence). The CDR3 has 15 amino acids. The trim removed 6 bases at V and 2 bases at J, leaving 11 bases unmatched.

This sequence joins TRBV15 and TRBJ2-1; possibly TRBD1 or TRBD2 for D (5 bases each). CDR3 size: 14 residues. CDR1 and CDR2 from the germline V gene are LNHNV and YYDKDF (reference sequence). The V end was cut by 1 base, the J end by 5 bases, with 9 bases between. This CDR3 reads CATSRGDQNNEQFF. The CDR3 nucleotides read TGTGCCACCAGCAGAGGGGACCAGAACAATGAGCAGTTCTTC.

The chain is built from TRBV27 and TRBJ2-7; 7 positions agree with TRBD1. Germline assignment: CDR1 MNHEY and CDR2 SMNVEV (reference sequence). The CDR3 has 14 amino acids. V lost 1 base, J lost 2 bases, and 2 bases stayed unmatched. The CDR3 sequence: CASSLLTGAYEQYF. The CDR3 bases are TGTGCCAGCAGTTTATTAACAGGGGCCTACGAGCAGTACTTC.

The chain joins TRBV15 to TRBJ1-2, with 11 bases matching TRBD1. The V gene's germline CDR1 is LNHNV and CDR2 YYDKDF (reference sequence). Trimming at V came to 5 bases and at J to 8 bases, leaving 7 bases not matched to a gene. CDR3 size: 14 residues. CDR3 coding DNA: TGTGCCACCAGCGGACGGACAGGGGGCGCCGGCTACACCTTC. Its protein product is CATSGRTGGAGYTF. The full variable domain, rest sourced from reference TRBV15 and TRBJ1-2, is DAMVIQNPRYQVTQFGKPVTLSCSQTLNHNVMYWYQQKSSQAPKLLFHYYDKDFNNEADTPDNFQSRRPNTSFCFLDIRSPGLGDTAMYLCATSGRTGGAGYTFGSGTRLTVV.

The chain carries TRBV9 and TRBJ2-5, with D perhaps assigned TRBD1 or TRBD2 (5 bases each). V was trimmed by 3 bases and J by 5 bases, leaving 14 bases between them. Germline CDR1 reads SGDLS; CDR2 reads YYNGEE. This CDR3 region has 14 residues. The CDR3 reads CASSARTSGETQYF. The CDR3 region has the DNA TGTGCCAGCAGCGCTAGGACTTCAGGGGAGACCCAGTACTTC.

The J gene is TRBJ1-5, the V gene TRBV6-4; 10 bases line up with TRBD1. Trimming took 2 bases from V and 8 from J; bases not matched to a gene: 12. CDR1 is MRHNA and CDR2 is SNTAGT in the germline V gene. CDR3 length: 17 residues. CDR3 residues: CASSDRDRGGSSKPQHF. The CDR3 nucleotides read TGTGCCAGCAGTGACCGGGACAGGGGAGGTTCTAGTAAGCCCCAGCATTTT.

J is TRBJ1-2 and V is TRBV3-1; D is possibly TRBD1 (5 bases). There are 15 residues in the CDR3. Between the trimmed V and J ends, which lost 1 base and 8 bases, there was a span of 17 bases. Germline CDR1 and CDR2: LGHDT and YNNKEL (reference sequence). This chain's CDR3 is CASSQVPLGGRGYTF. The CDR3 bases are TGTGCCAGCAGCCAAGTCCCCTTGGGGGGGAGAGGCTACACCTTC.

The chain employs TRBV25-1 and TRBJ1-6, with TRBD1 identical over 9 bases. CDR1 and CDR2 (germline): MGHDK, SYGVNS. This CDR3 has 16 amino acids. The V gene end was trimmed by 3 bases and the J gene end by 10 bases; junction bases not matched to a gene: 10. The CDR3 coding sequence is TGTGCCAGCAGTGAGACCGCCGGGACAGGGAAATCACCCCTCCACTTT. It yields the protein CASSETAGTGKSPLHF.

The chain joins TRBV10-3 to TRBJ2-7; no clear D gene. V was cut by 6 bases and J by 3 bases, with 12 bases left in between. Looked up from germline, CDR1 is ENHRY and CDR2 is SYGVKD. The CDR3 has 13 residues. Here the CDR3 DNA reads TGTGCCATCAGGGGCAAGGGCTACTACGAGCAGTACTTC. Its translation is CAIRGKGYYEQYF.

CDR3 coding DNA: TGTGCCAGCAAACCTAGGGCTTCCTACGAGCAGTACTTC. This codes for CASKPRASYEQYF. The V and J genes are TRBV27 and TRBJ2-7; D call uncertain. The V end was cut by 7 bases, the J end by 1 base, with 11 bases between. CDR3 length equals 13 residues. CDR1 and CDR2 from the germline V gene are MNHEY and SMNVEV (reference sequence).